One and the same sample provided the 10 T cell receptor beta chains below, sequenced in a study of identical twins. One entry per CDR3 protein results from TCRdb running MiXCR on the 5' RACE reads. Of under 350,000 distinct CDR3 sequences listed, 8.5% to 9.5% are singletons. In addition, the sample was reused for a study of yellow fever vaccine responses in identical twins.

Sample: CD8+ T cells sorted from blood. The receptor set was obtained from a woman younger than 30 in good health.

This clonotype was seen more than once but under ten times. This chain connects TRBV7-9 to TRBJ2-5, with a tentative D call TRBD1 (5 bases). The germline V and J ends were trimmed by 3 bases and 4 bases, with 15 bases remaining between them. The CDR3 covers 15 residues. CDR1 and CDR2 from the germline V gene are SEHNR and FQNEAQ (reference sequence). The CDR3, as DNA: TGTGCCAGCAGCTTCGCACTTCCAGGGATAGAGACCCAGTACTTC. This codes for CASSFALPGIETQYF. The whole variable domain, remainder taken from reference TRBV7-9 and TRBJ2-5, is DTGVSQNPRHKITKRGQNVTFRCDPISEHNRLYWYRQTLGQGPEFLTYFQNEAQLEKSRLLSDRFSAERPKGSFSTLEIQRTEQGDSAMYLCASSFALPGIETQYFGPGTRLLVL.

The chain combines TRBV9 with TRBJ2-7, with unresolved D. This CDR3 contains 14 residues. With 0 bases removed from V and 1 base from J, the gap between germline ends came to 8 bases. Germline V CDR1 and CDR2: SGDLS, YYNGEE. This CDR3 reads CASSVEDGSYEQYF. In nucleotides, the CDR3 is TGTGCCAGCAGCGTAGAGGACGGTTCCTACGAGCAGTACTTC.

This clonotype was seen many times. The genes are TRBV27 and TRBJ2-7; 8 bases map to TRBD2. Germline V gene sequence: CDR1 MNHEY, CDR2 SMNVEV (reference sequence). The CDR3 has 15 residues. The trim removed 5 bases at V and 0 bases at J, leaving 6 bases unmatched. The CDR3 loop reads CASSLSGGSSYEQYF. CDR3 sequence (DNA): TGTGCCAGCAGTCTTTCGGGAGGGAGCTCCTACGAGCAGTACTTC.

V and J are TRBV24-1 and TRBJ2-1; 11 nucleotides line up with TRBD2. The germline V gene encodes CDR1 KGHDR and CDR2 SFDVKD. This CDR3 spans 17 amino acids. V trimming: 0 bases; J trimming: 8 bases; junction bases outside the gene matches: 8. The CDR3 loop reads CATSDLSSGRAGHEQFF. As DNA, the CDR3 is TGTGCCACCAGTGATTTGAGTAGCGGGAGGGCCGGTCATGAGCAGTTCTTC.

This clonotype has ten or more counts. CDR3 residues: CASSFMAGDENIQYF. CDR3 coding DNA: TGTGCCAGCAGTTTCATGGCAGGGGACGAAAACATTCAGTACTTC. V is TRBV12-3 or TRBV12-4 and J is TRBJ2-4; a possible D gene is TRBD1 (6 bases). This CDR3 comprises 15 residues. V lost 3 bases to trimming and J lost 5 bases, with 14 bases between them.

The rearrangement joins TRBV12-3 or TRBV12-4 to TRBJ2-7; 10 positions agree with TRBD2. The CDR3 spans 15 residues. The junction had 10 bases not matched to a gene; V was cut back by 6 bases and J by 5 bases. This CDR3 reads CASSQQGLAIDEQYF. The CDR3 DNA is TGTGCCAGCAGCCAACAGGGACTAGCGATCGACGAGCAGTACTTC.

This clonotype was recorded many times. The chain joins TRBV12-3 or TRBV12-4 to TRBJ2-3, with D unclear. This CDR3 has 12 amino acids. Trimming took 6 bases from V and 0 from J, leaving 4 bases between them. This CDR3 is CASRPSTDTQYF. CDR3 bases: TGTGCCAGCAGGCCGAGCACAGATACGCAGTATTTT.

This clonotype was detected many times. The V gene is TRBV5-5, the J gene TRBJ2-7; 8 bases match TRBD1. With 4 bases clipped from V and 7 bases from J, the junction kept 7 bases outside the gene matches. The CDR3 is 13 amino acids. The germline CDR1 and CDR2 sequences are SGHKS and YYEKEE (reference sequence). The CDR3 loop is CASSGGTGKEQYF. CDR3 coding DNA: TGTGCCAGCAGCGGAGGGACAGGCAAGGAGCAGTACTTC.

This sequence joins TRBV21-1 and TRBJ2-2; the D call of TRBD1 is as the table states it, not checked on the DNA. TRBV21-1 is annotated as a pseudogene. The CDR3 spans 15 residues. CDR3 amino acids: CASSTPGQGAGELFF. For the CDR3, the DNA is TGTGCCAGCAGCACTCCGGGACAGGGAGCCGGGGAGCTGTTTTTT.

The chain joins TRBV10-3 to TRBJ2-5, with 8 bases that match TRBD1. The V gene's germline CDR1 is ENHRY and CDR2 SYGVKD. The CDR3 is 15 residues long. V dropped 3 bases and J dropped 2; count of bases not matched to a gene: 5. CDR3: CAISDLGDRQETQYF. CDR3 DNA sequence: TGTGCCATCAGTGATTTGGGGGACAGGCAAGAGACCCAGTACTTC.